This T cell receptor beta chain comes out of a study of T cells in Graves' hyperthyroidism and ophthalmopathy. The CDR3 extends over 13 amino acids. The V gene's germline CDR1 is DFQATT and CDR2 SNEGSKA (reference sequence). A Clinical Activity Score of at least 3, a NOSPECS grade of at least 4 and a duration under 3 months were recorded in the ophthalmopathy patients. RNA transcripts yielded amplified TCR beta CDR3 regions. HTBI primers were used for first-round RT-PCR of the TCR CDR3. MiXCR was run by TCRdb on the multiplex PCR reads, yielding one entry per CDR3 protein. The sample lists approximately 600,000 distinct CDR3 sequences; less than 25% were seen once. This clonotype was picked up many times. An end of the junction differs from the germline gene, which may be a read error.

Material for sequencing was blood. This receptor was taken from a man aged 30-40 years with Graves' ophthalmopathy. The V gene is TRBV20-1, the J gene TRBJ2-7; D may be TRBD2 (6 bases). CDR3 protein: CSVRGDFNYEQYF. CDR3 DNA: TGCAGTGTTAGAGGGGACTTCAACTACGAGCAGTACTTC.